This TCR beta chain was documented in a study of T cells after yellow fever vaccination. General study points: By day 5 rather than day 15, the secondary response had peaked, though it was weaker. Contamination by abundant bulk-population clonotypes could be present in FACS-sorted repertoires.

CDR3 length: 16 residues. Unmatched junction bases numbered 10, after V lost 6 bases and J lost 0 bases. Germline V gene data show CDR1 as SGHRS and CDR2 as YFSETQ. In its sample, this clonotype was seen a few times. The antigen remains undetermined. Universal primer sites and UMIs were introduced during 5'RACE template-switching synthesis of TCR cDNA. A single record per CDR3 protein comes from TCRdb applying MiXCR to the 5' RACE reads. The table shows 300,000 to 450,000 distinct CDR3 sequences, with about 8.3% occurring only once. V and J are TRBV5-1 and TRBJ2-7; 9 bases agree with TRBD2. The sample consisted of PBMCs, taken around 45 days after the first yellow fever vaccination. The receptor was isolated from a man aged 18 to 30 who received the YFV17D yellow fever vaccine. The CDR3 is CASKTEASGASYEQYF. The CDR3 nucleotides read TGCGCCAGCAAGACCGAGGCTAGCGGGGCCTCCTACGAGCAGTACTTC.